The present T cell receptor (beta chain) was sequenced within a study of glioma-infiltrating T cells. Study observations and caveats: Non-neoplastic patients had below-expected tissue-blood divergence, while all gliomas exceeded expectation. CDR3 overlap between tissue and blood was very small.

The iRepertoire nested amplicon-rescue multiplex PCR amplified TCR alpha and beta CDR3s from RNA. Input was roughly 95-450 ng of tissue mRNA or PBMC total RNA. From the multiplex PCR reads, TCRdb called clonotypes with MiXCR, one entry per CDR3 protein. Of some 110,000 distinct CDR3 sequences listed, roughly 24% are singletons. A note on this clonotype: What it binds is unknown.

Looked up from germline, CDR1 is SGHDN and CDR2 is FVKESK. Trimming removed 1 base at V and 4 bases at J, with 16 bases between. The CDR3 has 16 residues. The receptor's source is a human donor with low-grade glioma or glioblastoma, undergoing nonglioma brain surgery, or in good health (not recorded which). Sequenced sample: glioma tissue, nonneoplastic brain tissue, or PBMCs (not recorded which). The chain links TRBV14 to TRBJ2-5; D unclear. This chain's CDR3 is CASSQVKGSRLETQYF. The DNA of the CDR3 is TGTGCCAGCAGCCAAGTCAAGGGATCGAGATTAGAGACCCAGTACTTC.